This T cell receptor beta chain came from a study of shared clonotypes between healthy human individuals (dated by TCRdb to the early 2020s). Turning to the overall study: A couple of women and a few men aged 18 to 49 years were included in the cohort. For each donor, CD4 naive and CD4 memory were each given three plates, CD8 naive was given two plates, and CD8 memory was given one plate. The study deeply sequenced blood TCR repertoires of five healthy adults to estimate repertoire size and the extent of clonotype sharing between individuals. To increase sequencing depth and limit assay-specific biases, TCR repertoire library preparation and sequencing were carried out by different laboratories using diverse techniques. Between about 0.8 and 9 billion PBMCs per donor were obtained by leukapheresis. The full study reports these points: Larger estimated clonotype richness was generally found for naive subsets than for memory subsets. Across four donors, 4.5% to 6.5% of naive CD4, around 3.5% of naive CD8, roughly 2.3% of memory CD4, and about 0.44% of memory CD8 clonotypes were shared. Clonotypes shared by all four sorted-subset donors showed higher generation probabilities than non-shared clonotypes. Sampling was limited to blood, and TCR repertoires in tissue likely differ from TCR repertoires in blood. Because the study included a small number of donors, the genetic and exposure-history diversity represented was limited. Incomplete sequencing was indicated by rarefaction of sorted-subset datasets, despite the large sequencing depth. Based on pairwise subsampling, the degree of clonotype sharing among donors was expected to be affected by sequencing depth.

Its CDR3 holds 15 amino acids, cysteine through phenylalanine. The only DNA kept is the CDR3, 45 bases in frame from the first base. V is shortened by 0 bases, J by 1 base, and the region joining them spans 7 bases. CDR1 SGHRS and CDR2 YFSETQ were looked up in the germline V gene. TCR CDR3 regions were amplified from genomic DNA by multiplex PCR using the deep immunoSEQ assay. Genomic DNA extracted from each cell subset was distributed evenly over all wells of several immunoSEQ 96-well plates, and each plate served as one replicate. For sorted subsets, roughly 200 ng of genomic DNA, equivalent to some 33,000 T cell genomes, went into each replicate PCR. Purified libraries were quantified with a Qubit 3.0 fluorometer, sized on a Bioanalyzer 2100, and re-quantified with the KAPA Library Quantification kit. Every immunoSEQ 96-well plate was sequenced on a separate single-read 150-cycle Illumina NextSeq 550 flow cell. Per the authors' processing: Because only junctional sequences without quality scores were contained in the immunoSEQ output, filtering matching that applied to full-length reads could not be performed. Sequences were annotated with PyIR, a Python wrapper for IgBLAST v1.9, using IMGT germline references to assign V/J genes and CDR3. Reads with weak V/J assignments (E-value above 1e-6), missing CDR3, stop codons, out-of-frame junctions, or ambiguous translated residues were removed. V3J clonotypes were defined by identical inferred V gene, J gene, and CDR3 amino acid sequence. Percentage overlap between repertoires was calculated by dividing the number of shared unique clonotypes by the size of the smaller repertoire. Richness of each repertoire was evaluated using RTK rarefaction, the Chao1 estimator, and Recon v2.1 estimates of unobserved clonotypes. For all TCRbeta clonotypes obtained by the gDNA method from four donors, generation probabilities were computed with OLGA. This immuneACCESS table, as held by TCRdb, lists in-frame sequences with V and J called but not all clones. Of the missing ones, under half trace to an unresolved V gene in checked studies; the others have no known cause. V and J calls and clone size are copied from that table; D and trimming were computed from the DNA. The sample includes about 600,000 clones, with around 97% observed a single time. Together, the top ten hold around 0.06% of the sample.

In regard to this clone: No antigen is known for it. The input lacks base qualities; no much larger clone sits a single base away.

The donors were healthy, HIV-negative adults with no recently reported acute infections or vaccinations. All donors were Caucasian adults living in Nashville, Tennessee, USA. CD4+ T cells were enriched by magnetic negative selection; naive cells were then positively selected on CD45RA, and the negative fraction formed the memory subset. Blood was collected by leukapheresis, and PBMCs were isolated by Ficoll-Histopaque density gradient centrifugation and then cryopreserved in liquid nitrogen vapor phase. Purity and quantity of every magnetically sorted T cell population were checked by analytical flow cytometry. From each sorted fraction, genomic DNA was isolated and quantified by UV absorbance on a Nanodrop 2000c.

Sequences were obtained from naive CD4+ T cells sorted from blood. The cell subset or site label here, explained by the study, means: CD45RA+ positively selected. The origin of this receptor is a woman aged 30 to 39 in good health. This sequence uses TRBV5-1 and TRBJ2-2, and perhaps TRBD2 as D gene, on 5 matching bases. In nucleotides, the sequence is TGCGCCAGCAGCTTGGGTAGCGAGAACACCGGGGAGCTGTTTTTT. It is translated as CASSLGSENTGELFF.